These 2 T cell receptor beta chains were all obtained from the same sample, sequenced in a study of blood T cell repertoires in COVID-19. Here immunoSEQ multiplex PCR was the method, and the copy in TCRdb shows in-frame clones only, minus some. The sample yields fewer than 350,000 clones, roughly 90% seen once. The sequenced material came from peripheral blood. The receptors were gathered from a man between 18 and 35 years old with active or convalescent COVID-19.

The J gene is TRBJ2-6, the V gene TRBV15; the D gene is possibly TRBD2 (5 bases). The V end was cut by 5 bases, the J end by 4 bases, with 18 bases between. Germline loops: CDR1 LNHNV, CDR2 YYDKDF (reference sequence). The length of the CDR3 is 17 residues. The CDR3 loop reads CATSWESAMDGANVLTF. CDR3 bases: TGTGCCACCAGCTGGGAGTCTGCTATGGACGGGGCCAACGTCCTGACTTTC. Drawing the rest from reference TRBV15 and TRBJ2-6, the complete variable domain is DAMVIQNPRYQVTQFGKPVTLSCSQTLNHNVMYWYQQKSSQAPKLLFHYYDKDFNNEADTPDNFQSRRPNTSFCFLDIRSPGLGDTAMYLCATSWESAMDGANVLTFGAGSRLTVL.

The chain combines TRBV27 with TRBJ2-7; D is perhaps TRBD1 (7 bases). This CDR3 is 15 amino acids long. Germline lookup yields CDR1 MNHEY and CDR2 SMNVEV (reference sequence). Between the trimmed V and J ends, which lost 6 bases and 3 bases, there was a span of 18 bases. Written as DNA, the CDR3 is TGTGCCAGCAGCGTCCGGCAGGGGGGTAGCTACGAGCAGTACTTC. This translates into CASSVRQGGSYEQYF.